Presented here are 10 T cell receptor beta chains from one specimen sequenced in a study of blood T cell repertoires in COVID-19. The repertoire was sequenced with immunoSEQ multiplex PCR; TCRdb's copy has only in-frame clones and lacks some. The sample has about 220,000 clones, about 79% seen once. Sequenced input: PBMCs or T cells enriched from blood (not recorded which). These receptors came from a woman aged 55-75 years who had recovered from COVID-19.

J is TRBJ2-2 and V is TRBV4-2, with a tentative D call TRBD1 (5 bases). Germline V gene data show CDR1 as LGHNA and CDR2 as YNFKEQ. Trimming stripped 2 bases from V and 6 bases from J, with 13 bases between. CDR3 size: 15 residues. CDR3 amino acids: CASSQLRGRAGELFF. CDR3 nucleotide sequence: TGTGCCAGCAGCCAATTAAGGGGCAGGGCCGGGGAGCTGTTTTTT.

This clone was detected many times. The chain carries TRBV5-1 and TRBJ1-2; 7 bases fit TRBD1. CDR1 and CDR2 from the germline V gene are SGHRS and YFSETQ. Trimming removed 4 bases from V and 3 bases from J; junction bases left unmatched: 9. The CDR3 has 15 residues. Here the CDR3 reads CASSPGGGGDYGYTF. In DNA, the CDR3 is TGCGCCAGCAGCCCCGGAGGGGGCGGTGACTATGGCTACACCTTC. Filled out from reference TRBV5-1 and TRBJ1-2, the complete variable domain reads KAGVTQTPRYLIKTRGQQVTLSCSPISGHRSVSWYQQTPGQGLQFLFEYFSETQRNKGNFPGRFSGRQFSNSRSEMNVSTLELGDSALYLCASSPGGGGDYGYTFGSGTRLTVV.

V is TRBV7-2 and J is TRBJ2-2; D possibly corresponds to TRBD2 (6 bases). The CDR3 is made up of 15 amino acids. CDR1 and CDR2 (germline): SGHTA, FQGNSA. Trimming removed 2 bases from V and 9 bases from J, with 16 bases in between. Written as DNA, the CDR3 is TGTGCCAGCAGCTTACACGGGACTCCCCCCCGGGAGCTGTTTTTT. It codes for CASSLHGTPPRELFF.

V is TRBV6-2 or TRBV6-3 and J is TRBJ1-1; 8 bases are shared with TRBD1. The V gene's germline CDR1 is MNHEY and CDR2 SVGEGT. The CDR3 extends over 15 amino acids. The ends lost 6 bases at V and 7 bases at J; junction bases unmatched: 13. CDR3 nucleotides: TGTGCCAGCAGCCATCCGGGACAGGTCCTTGATGAAGCTTTCTTT. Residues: CASSHPGQVLDEAFF.

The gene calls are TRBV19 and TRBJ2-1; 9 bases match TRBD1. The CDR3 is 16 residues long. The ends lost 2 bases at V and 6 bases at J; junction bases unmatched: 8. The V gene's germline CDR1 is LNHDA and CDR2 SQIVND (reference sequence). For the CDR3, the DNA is TGTGCCAGTAGTATATTCCCTCGACAGGGGGTCAATGAGCAGTTCTTC. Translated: CASSIFPRQGVNEQFF.

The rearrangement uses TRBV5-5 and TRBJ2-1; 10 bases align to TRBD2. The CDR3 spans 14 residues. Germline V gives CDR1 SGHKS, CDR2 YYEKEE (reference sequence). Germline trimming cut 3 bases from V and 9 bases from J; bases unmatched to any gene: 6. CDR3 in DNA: TGTGCCAGCAGCTCTCTATCTAGCGGGAGTGAGCAGTTCTTC. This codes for CASSSLSSGSEQFF.

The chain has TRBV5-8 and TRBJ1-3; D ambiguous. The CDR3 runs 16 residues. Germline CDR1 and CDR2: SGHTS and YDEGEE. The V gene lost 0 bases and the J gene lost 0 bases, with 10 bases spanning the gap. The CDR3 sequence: CASSLGRGSSGNTIYF. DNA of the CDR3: TGTGCCAGCAGCTTGGGTCGTGGGAGCTCTGGAAACACCATATATTTT.

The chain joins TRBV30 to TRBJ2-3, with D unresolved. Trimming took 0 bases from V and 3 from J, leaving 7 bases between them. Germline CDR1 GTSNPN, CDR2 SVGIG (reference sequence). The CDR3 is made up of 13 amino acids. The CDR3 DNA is TGTGCCTGGAGTGTTCAACAAACAGATACGCAGTATTTT. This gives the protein CAWSVQQTDTQYF.

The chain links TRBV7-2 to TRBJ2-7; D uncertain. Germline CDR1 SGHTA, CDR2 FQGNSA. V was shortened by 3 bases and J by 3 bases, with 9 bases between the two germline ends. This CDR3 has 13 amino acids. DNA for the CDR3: TGTGCCAGCAGCTTCGCGAGAGACTACGAGCAGTACTTC. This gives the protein CASSFARDYEQYF.

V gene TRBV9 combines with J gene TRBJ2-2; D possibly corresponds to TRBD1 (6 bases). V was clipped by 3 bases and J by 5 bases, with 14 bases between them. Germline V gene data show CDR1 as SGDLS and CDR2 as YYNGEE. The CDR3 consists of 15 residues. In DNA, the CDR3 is TGTGCCAGCAGCGCCAAGGGGGTAAGAACCGGGGAGCTGTTTTTT. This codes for CASSAKGVRTGELFF.